Each of the 14 T cell receptor beta chains below was sequenced from the same sample in a study of shared clonotypes between healthy human individuals. Using immunoSEQ multiplex PCR, the repertoire was profiled, and TCRdb retains in-frame clones only, with some absent. The sample consists of 530,000 or so clones, over 60% of them appearing once. The sequenced material came from PBMCs. These receptors were collected from a woman between 40 and 50 years old in good health. Some clones in this sample may be carry-over from other donors' samples.

The J gene is TRBJ2-1, the V gene TRBV7-9; 7 positions agree with TRBD2. Germline V gene data show CDR1 as SEHNR and CDR2 as FQNEAQ (reference sequence). The CDR3 is made up of 16 amino acids. Trimming took 4 bases from V and 0 from J; bases not matched to a gene: 6. The CDR3 DNA is TGTGCCAGCAGCTCTCTAGCGGTTAGCTCCTACAATGAGCAGTTCTTC. The encoded protein is CASSSLAVSSYNEQFF.

The rearrangement links TRBV9 to TRBJ2-3; D gene uncertain. CDR3 size: 14 residues. Per germline, CDR1 SGDLS and CDR2 YYNGEE. V dropped 0 bases and J dropped 1 base, with 6 bases sitting between them. In nucleotides, the CDR3 is TGTGCCAGCAGCGTAGCGTGGGGCACAGATACGCAGTATTTT. Its protein product is CASSVAWGTDTQYF.

CDR3 nucleotides: TGTGCCTGGAGTAGTAGCGGAGGATACAATGAGCAGTTCTTC. It translates to CAWSSSGGYNEQFF. The chain recombines TRBV30 with TRBJ2-1; weak D call: TRBD2 (6 bases). V dropped 2 bases and J dropped 4 bases, with 12 bases sitting between them. In germline, CDR1 is GTSNPN, CDR2 SVGIG (reference sequence). The CDR3 extends over 14 amino acids.

The chain combines TRBV27 with TRBJ1-4, with D tentatively TRBD1 (5 bases). Germline V CDR1 and CDR2: MNHEY, SMNVEV (reference sequence). The CDR3 covers 14 residues. The V end lost 3 bases, the J end lost 2 bases, and 7 bases lay between the germline ends. CDR3 region: CASSFGGTNEKLFF. DNA for the CDR3: TGTGCCAGCAGTTTTGGGGGGACTAATGAAAAACTGTTTTTT.

The CDR3 sequence is CASSPTGTSSSDTQYF. CDR3 sequence (DNA): TGTGCCAGCAGCCCAACAGGGACTAGTAGCTCAGATACGCAGTATTTT. The chain uses TRBV7-3 and TRBJ2-3; the match to TRBD2 covers 8 bases. The CDR3 is 16 amino acids. Germline trimming cut 5 bases from V and 4 bases from J; bases unmatched to any gene: 11. Germline V CDR1 and CDR2: SGHTA, FQGTGA.

The CDR3 is CASSRQGRNTEAFF. CDR3 DNA sequence: TGTGCCAGCAGCCGACAGGGCCGGAACACTGAAGCTTTCTTT. V and J are TRBV11-2 and TRBJ1-1, with 7 bases that match TRBD1. The CDR3 spans 14 residues. Germline V CDR1 and CDR2: SGHAT, FQNNGV. With 5 bases clipped from V and 1 base from J, the junction kept 4 bases outside the gene matches.

The chain recombines TRBV9 with TRBJ2-1, with D possibly matching TRBD1 (5 bases). V lost 1 base and J 0 bases, leaving 8 bases between the germline ends. The length of the CDR3 is 15 residues. The germline V gene encodes CDR1 SGDLS and CDR2 YYNGEE. The CDR3, as DNA: TGTGCCAGCAGCGTAAGACAGACCTCCTACAATGAGCAGTTCTTC. This encodes CASSVRQTSYNEQFF.

The J gene is TRBJ2-6, the V gene TRBV5-1, with D possibly TRBD1 on 6 matching bases. V shed 5 bases and J shed 13 bases, with 19 bases lying between them. Looked up from germline, CDR1 is SGHRS and CDR2 is YFSETQ. The CDR3 contains 14 residues. CDR3 loop: CASRGDTVKEVLTF. In nucleotides, the CDR3 is TGCGCCAGCAGAGGGGACACCGTTAAGGAAGTCCTGACTTTC.

This sequence joins TRBV27 and TRBJ1-2; 10 bases match TRBD1. The CDR3 consists of 19 residues. Germline V gene sequence: CDR1 MNHEY, CDR2 SMNVEV (reference sequence). V lost 5 bases and J lost 4; bases outside the gene matches: 19. As DNA, the CDR3 is TGTGCCAGCAGTCCGACACCCGGGACAGGGGCCGGGGGTTTCTATGGCTACACCTTC. Protein: CASSPTPGTGAGGFYGYTF.

This clone was picked up a small number of times. The rearrangement links TRBV5-1 to TRBJ1-3; 7 bases map to TRBD1. Germline V CDR1 and CDR2: SGHRS, YFSETQ. Trimming took 4 bases from V and 4 from J; bases not matched to a gene: 8. CDR3 size: 15 residues. The DNA of the CDR3 is TGCGCCAGCAGCATCTCCGGGACAGAAGGAAACACCATATATTTT. Amino acids: CASSISGTEGNTIYF.

The rearrangement links TRBV18 to TRBJ2-1, with TRBD2 matching over 9 bases. This CDR3 spans 15 amino acids. Trimming removed 2 bases from V and 5 bases from J; junction bases left unmatched: 4. The germline V gene encodes CDR1 KGHSH and CDR2 LQKENI. The CDR3 here is CASSPVAGVDNEQFF. In nucleotides, the CDR3 is TGTGCCAGCTCACCAGTAGCGGGAGTGGACAATGAGCAGTTCTTC. Drawing the rest from reference TRBV18 and TRBJ2-1, the complete variable domain is NAGVMQNPRHLVRRRGQEARLRCSPMKGHSHVYWYRQLPEEGLKFMVYLQKENIIDESGMPKERFSAEFPKEGPSILRIQQVVRGDSAAYFCASSPVAGVDNEQFFGPGTRLTVL.

The chain employs TRBV6-1 and TRBJ1-1; a possible D gene is TRBD1 (5 bases). Germline CDR1 is MNHNS and CDR2 is SASEGT. The CDR3 extends over 14 amino acids. V lost 1 base to trimming and J lost 4 bases, with 10 bases between them. The DNA for the CDR3 is TGTGCCAGCAGTGAAGGGTGGGGGTTCACTGAAGCTTTCTTT. Residues: CASSEGWGFTEAFF.

This chain uses TRBV30 with TRBJ1-3; D is undetermined. This CDR3 has 13 residues. Germline loops: CDR1 GTSNPN, CDR2 SVGIG (reference sequence). V shed 4 bases and J shed 0 bases, with 7 bases lying between them. The CDR3 nucleotides are TGTGCCTGGATGTTAGACTCTGGAAACACCATATATTTT. It codes for CAWMLDSGNTIYF.

The V call is TRBV5-1, the J call TRBJ2-1; 9 bases match TRBD2. The CDR3 runs to 15 residues. Germline loops: CDR1 SGHRS, CDR2 YFSETQ. The trim removed 1 base at V and 5 bases at J, leaving 4 bases unmatched. The CDR3 DNA is TGCGCCAGCAGCTTGTTTAGCGGGAGCGACAATGAGCAGTTCTTC. Encoded protein: CASSLFSGSDNEQFF.